Shown below are 2 T cell receptor beta chains from a single sample sequenced in a study of cytomegalovirus exposure and HLA in healthy donors. Method: immunoSEQ multiplex PCR; TCRdb's copy keeps in-frame clones and lacks some. Here the sample spans about 130,000 clones, 89% being singletons. The sequenced sample consisted of PBMCs. The receptor set was obtained from a woman aged 18-35 years in good health and CMV-seronegative.

This clone has just a few counts. In nucleotides, the CDR3 is TGCGCCAGCAGCCAAGATAGAAGTCTCGCACTAAACTATGGCTACACCTTC. This encodes CASSQDRSLALNYGYTF. The chain couples TRBV4-1 to TRBJ1-2, with D hard to call. Germline CDR1 reads MGHRA; CDR2 reads YSYEKL. The CDR3 extends over 17 amino acids. V was trimmed by 0 bases and J by 2 bases, leaving 16 bases between them.

The chain carries TRBV2 and TRBJ1-2; 7 bases match TRBD1. The CDR3 is made up of 13 amino acids. Per germline, CDR1 SNHLY and CDR2 FYNNEI. V lost 11 bases to trimming and J lost 2 bases; unmatched junction nucleotides: 8. The DNA of the CDR3 is TGTGCCGGAAAAAAACAGGGGAACTATGGCTACACCTTC. Amino acid sequence: CAGKKQGNYGYTF.